This TCR beta chain is from a study of T cell changes during pregnancy in multiple sclerosis. Using immunoSEQ multiplex PCR, the repertoire was profiled, and TCRdb retains in-frame clones only, with some absent. The sample lists 20,000 to 30,000 clones, around nine tenths occurring once. Per germline, CDR1 LNHDA and CDR2 SQIVND (reference sequence). CDR3 length: 14 residues. J was trimmed by 3 bases and V by 5 bases; bases with no gene match: 4. V and J are TRBV19 and TRBJ2-7; TRBD2 agrees at 10 bases. Sequencing was performed on CD4+ T cells from peripheral blood mononuclear cells, taken in the first trimester of pregnancy. This receptor was taken from a female donor in good health, enrolled as a control in a pregnancy study. CDR3 amino acids: CASSLTSGNYEQYF. Written as DNA, the CDR3 is TGTGCCAGTAGTCTTACTAGCGGGAACTACGAGCAGTACTTC.